This note documents a single TCR beta chain sequence. No antigen is known for it. Trimming shortened V by 3 bases and J by 3 bases, and 14 bases separated the two germline ends. CDR3 length: 16 amino acids. The germline V gene encodes CDR1 LGHNA and CDR2 YSLEER. The sample is drawn from a study of T-cell memory formation after mild COVID-19. On the study more broadly: Largely donor-specific TCR clusters were found.

Regarding the study as a whole: Clones that contracted from day 15 to 85 had balanced CD4/CD8; later expanders were CD4+ biased. A subset of responding clones appeared in pre-infection memory, suggesting cross-reactive memory joined.

Constant-segment-primed 5'RACE gave TCR alpha and TCR beta cDNA libraries with sample barcodes and UMIs. TCRdb re-derived calls from the 5' RACE reads in MiXCR, one entry per CDR3 protein. The table lists around 300,000 distinct CDR3 sequences, around 15% of them singletons. The sequence was obtained from a man between 18 and 35 years old who had mild COVID-19 (a few samples of this study predate the infection). Cell type and time point are not known. This rearrangement joins TRBV4-3 to TRBJ2-2, with unresolved D. Sequencing was performed on PBMCs or a T cell subset sorted from them (not recorded which). As DNA, the CDR3 is TGCGCCAGCAGCCAGGGGTACCCAGACGACACCGGGGAGCTGTTTTTT. This gives the protein CASSQGYPDDTGELFF.